This TCR beta chain was profiled in a study of OX40 agonist ivuxolimab in advanced cancers. Study information: A history of anti-PD-1, anti-PD-L1 or anti-CTLA-4 therapy was acceptable, and approximately 40% had some.

Trimming stripped 11 bases from V and 1 base from J, with 16 bases between. The CDR3 has 14 amino acids. The germline CDR1 and CDR2 sequences are SGHTA and FQGTGA. The protocol was immunoSEQ multiplex PCR, while the TCRdb copy is restricted to in-frame clones and leaves out a portion. The table shows about 50,000 clones, with roughly nine tenths occurring only once. Exclusion of a patient followed from autoimmune disease history or systemic immunosuppression. This TCR came from an adult with an advanced solid tumor such as melanoma, head and neck, liver or kidney cancer. The sample was CD4+ or CD8+ T cells sorted from blood, taken in a trial of the OX40 agonist ivuxolimab. This chain uses TRBV7-3 with TRBJ2-3, with unresolved D. The CDR3 protein is CAPEIHSCTDTQYF. CDR3 sequence (DNA): TGTGCCCCCGAGATCCACAGTTGCACAGATACGCAGTATTTT.